This T cell receptor beta chain was observed in a study of shared clonotypes between healthy human individuals. Study conclusions and caveats: Although depth was large, rarefaction showed that sequencing of the sorted subsets was incomplete. A reduction in generation probabilities was seen for non-shared clonotypes relative to those shared by all four donors.

Original methodology: Junction-only sequences produced by ImmunoSEQ had no quality scores, so filtering differed. Method: immunoSEQ multiplex PCR; TCRdb's copy keeps in-frame clones and lacks some. V, J and clone size derive from that table, while D and trimming were established from the DNA sequence. Among some 200,000 clones listed, over 50% were seen once. Points on this clone: What it binds is not known.

Germline V lookup: CDR1 SGHNT, CDR2 YYREEE (reference sequence). The length of the CDR3 is 15 residues. Trimming pared 3 bases from V and 0 bases from J, leaving 13 bases between. Sequences were obtained from memory CD4+ T cells sorted from blood. Described subset: CD45RA-negative fraction. The chain joins TRBV5-4 to TRBJ2-7; the D is unclear. This TCR was sampled from a man aged 30 to 39 in good health. CDR3 DNA: TGTGCCAGCAGCTCCATCGGGCTGAGCTCCTACGAGCAGTACTTC. Translating gives CASSSIGLSSYEQYF.